Each of the 15 T cell receptor beta chains below was sequenced from the same sample in a study of CD8+ T cells in alopecia areata. Sequencing templates came from extracted RNA that was reverse transcribed into cDNA. Assay used: immunoSEQ multiplex PCR; TCRdb lists only in-frame clones, some missing. Of 150,000 to 200,000 clones listed, roughly 60% are singletons. The specimen sequenced was CD4+ T cells sorted from blood. The receptors stem from a human donor in good health.

The sample holds many counts of this clone. The gene calls are TRBV4-1 and TRBJ2-7, with D possibly being TRBD1 or TRBD2 (5 bases each). CDR1 MGHRA and CDR2 YSYEKL come from the germline V gene. Trimming took 0 bases from V and 0 from J, leaving 12 bases between them. The CDR3 consists of 16 residues. CDR3 in amino acids: CASSQEITRGSYEQYF. The CDR3 coding sequence is TGCGCCAGCAGCCAAGAAATCACTAGGGGCTCCTACGAGCAGTACTTC.

This clone was picked up a small number of times. The chain employs TRBV29-1 and TRBJ2-5; perhaps TRBD1 as D (5 bases). V lost 6 bases to trimming and J lost 2 bases, with 19 bases between them. Germline-derived CDR1 and CDR2 are SQVTM and ANQGSEA. The CDR3 consists of 15 residues. The CDR3: CSVGTGLRGQETQYF. The CDR3 region has the DNA TGCAGCGTGGGAACCGGCTTAAGGGGACAAGAGACCCAGTACTTC. Together with reference TRBV29-1 and TRBJ2-5, the CDR3 gives the full variable domain: SAVISQKPSRDICQRGTSLTIQCQVDSQVTMMFWYRQQPGQSLTLIATANQGSEATYESGFVIDKFPISRPNLTFSTLTVSNMSPEDSSIYLCSVGTGLRGQETQYFGPGTRLLVL.

The gene calls are TRBV7-2 and TRBJ1-5; D not resolved. CDR1 and CDR2 (germline): SGHTA, FQGNSA. The V end lost 1 base, the J end lost 10 bases, and 8 bases lay between the germline ends. This CDR3 has 12 amino acids. The CDR3 bases are TGTGCCAGCAGCTTAGGCCCAGGTCCCCAGCATTTT. It yields the protein CASSLGPGPQHF.

The chain is built from TRBV27 and TRBJ1-1; maybe TRBD1 (5 bases). The V end was cut by 8 bases, the J end by 5 bases, with 15 bases between. In germline, CDR1 is MNHEY, CDR2 SMNVEV (reference sequence). The CDR3 sequence is 13 residues long. CDR3 sequence reads: CASGLTGFTEAFF. CDR3 nucleotides: TGTGCCAGCGGACTTACAGGATTTACTGAAGCTTTCTTT.

This clone was observed a few times. The chain carries TRBV19 and TRBJ1-2; TRBD1 matches at 10 bases. Germline assignment: CDR1 LNHDA and CDR2 SQIVND (reference sequence). Trimming removed 5 bases from V and 8 bases from J; junction bases left unmatched: 8. The CDR3 runs 14 residues. Here the CDR3 reads CASSYTGTGDGYTF. The CDR3 DNA is TGTGCCAGTAGTTACACCGGGACAGGGGACGGCTACACCTTC.

The chain joins TRBV4-1 to TRBJ2-7; a weak D match, TRBD2 (6 bases). This CDR3 is 18 amino acids long. Between the trimmed V and J ends, which lost 0 bases and 0 bases, there was a span of 18 bases. CDR1 is MGHRA, CDR2 YSYEKL, per germline. The CDR3 sequence: CASSQDWGGAGISYEQYF. The CDR3 DNA reads TGCGCCAGCAGCCAAGATTGGGGAGGTGCCGGGATCTCCTACGAGCAGTACTTC.

In its sample, this clone was seen once. The rearrangement joins TRBV29-1 to TRBJ2-5; D is unclear. V was clipped by 5 bases and J by 2 bases, with 12 bases between them. In germline, CDR1 is SQVTM, CDR2 ANQGSEA. The CDR3 loop spans 13 amino acids. CDR3 in DNA: TGCAGCGTTTTAAAGGCAGTACAAGAGACCCAGTACTTC. It yields the protein CSVLKAVQETQYF. Combining the CDR3 with reference TRBV29-1 and TRBJ2-5 gives the whole variable domain SAVISQKPSRDICQRGTSLTIQCQVDSQVTMMFWYRQQPGQSLTLIATANQGSEATYESGFVIDKFPISRPNLTFSTLTVSNMSPEDSSIYLCSVLKAVQETQYFGPGTRLLVL.

This clone was observed a handful of times. CDR3 region: CASRGLSGANVLTF. The CDR3 region has the DNA TGCGCCAGCAGAGGTTTGTCTGGGGCCAACGTCCTGACTTTC. The chain joins TRBV5-1 to TRBJ2-6, with no clear D. Germline V gene data show CDR1 as SGHRS and CDR2 as YFSETQ. This CDR3 contains 14 residues. V was clipped by 5 bases and J by 1 base, with 7 bases between them.

The J gene is TRBJ2-7, the V gene TRBV29-1, with D perhaps matching TRBD1 or TRBD2 (6 bases each). V lost 5 bases, J lost 6 bases, and 14 bases lay in between. CDR1 and CDR2 from the germline V gene are SQVTM and ANQGSEA. This CDR3 has 12 amino acids. The DNA for the CDR3 is TGCAGCGTTCGAACAGGGCGGGGCGAGCAGTACTTC. It codes for CSVRTGRGEQYF.

The rearrangement uses TRBV4-1 and TRBJ2-5; D unclear. The germline gives CDR1 MGHRA, CDR2 YSYEKL. CDR3 size: 13 residues. V lost 3 bases to trimming and J lost 4 bases, with 9 bases between them. The CDR3 DNA is TGCGCCAGCAGCCACCCCACGTCAGAGACCCAGTACTTC. Translated, it gives CASSHPTSETQYF.

This clone has a handful of counts. The rearrangement joins TRBV2 to TRBJ2-7; no clear D. The germline V and J ends were trimmed by 7 bases and 3 bases, with 13 bases remaining between them. This CDR3 contains 13 residues. Germline values: CDR1 SNHLY, CDR2 FYNNEI. CDR3 protein: CASNTDWNYEQYF. Here the CDR3 DNA reads TGTGCCAGCAACACAGACTGGAACTACGAGCAGTACTTC.

This chain connects TRBV29-1 to TRBJ1-1; D unclear. The CDR3 length is 15 residues. V dropped 7 bases and J dropped 4 bases, with 22 bases sitting between them. Germline CDR1 reads SQVTM; CDR2 reads ANQGSEA. The CDR3 DNA reads as TGCAGCGCGCAGCGGGGATATGGTGTGGGCACTGAAGCTTTCTTT. As protein: CSAQRGYGVGTEAFF.

With respect to this clone: One end of the junction does not line up with germline, which may come from a read error. The J gene is TRBJ2-7, the V gene TRBV27; D call uncertain. This CDR3 contains 9 residues. From germline, CDR1 is MNHEY and CDR2 SMNVEV (reference sequence). Written as DNA, the CDR3 is TGTGCCAGCAGTATCCGGGCCAACTTC. It encodes CASSIRANF.

This clone was observed a few times. Other DNA sequences in the same sample also yield this CDR3. The chain has TRBV2 and TRBJ2-5, with a weak D call TRBD1 (7 bases). In germline, CDR1 is SNHLY, CDR2 FYNNEI. Trimming took off 3 bases at V and 5 bases at J, with 13 bases between the two ends. The CDR3 is 14 amino acids. In nucleotides, the CDR3 is TGTGCCAGCAGTGAGCCCGCAGGGGGGGAGACCCAGTACTTC. As protein: CASSEPAGGETQYF.

The chain recombines TRBV29-1 with TRBJ2-7; D gene ambiguous. V shed 5 bases and J shed 5 bases, with 22 bases lying between them. The V gene's germline CDR1 is SQVTM and CDR2 ANQGSEA. This CDR3 spans 15 amino acids. CDR3 in DNA: TGCAGCGTTTCTCTTTTCCCCATGAGATCCGACGAGCAGTACTTC. Protein product: CSVSLFPMRSDEQYF.